This T cell receptor (beta chain) appears in the sequencing data of a study of cytomegalovirus exposure and HLA in healthy donors. A multiplex PCR was run with 60 Vbeta primers and 13 Jbeta primers. Profiled with immunoSEQ multiplex PCR; TCRdb holds only in-frame clones, not every one. The table gives about 170,000 clones; the top ten clones make up 1% to 1.5% of it. Germline V gene lookup returns CDR1 SGHDT and CDR2 YYEEEE. This CDR3 comprises 15 residues. V lost 9 bases and J lost 2; bases outside the gene matches: 12. The chain uses TRBV5-6 and TRBJ2-3; 7 bases are shared with TRBD1. The receptor comes from a woman aged 60-75 years in good health and CMV-seronegative. The specimen was PBMCs. CDR3 in amino acids: CATHFQGEFTDTQYF. DNA for the CDR3: TGTGCCACACACTTCCAGGGGGAATTCACAGATACGCAGTATTTT.